The rows below give T cell receptor beta chains drawn from one sample of a study of graft-versus-host responses after intestinal transplantation. TCRdb keeps only in-frame clones here, not all; method: immunoSEQ multiplex PCR. Here the sample spans over 15,000 clones, around 93% being singletons. This sample comprised PBMCs, obtained 23 days after intestinal transplant. Receptor source: a human patient who received an intestinal transplant, so some T cells may come from the graft donor. The CDR3 runs from the conserved cysteine through the conserved F or W. D genes are given only for firm matches. Clone size is stated in some rows and not others, as once, few, many or a class when expanded.

clone size: once
J gene: TRBJ2-7
CDR3 length: 14
V gene: TRBV28
D gene: .
CDR3 protein: CASSLGGAGDEQYF
CDR3 DNA: TGTGCCAGCAGTTTGGGGGGGGCAGGCGACGAGCAGTACTTC

clone size: .
J gene: TRBJ2-2
CDR3 length: 14
V gene: TRBV6-5
D gene: .
CDR3 protein: CASRRSSDPGELFF
CDR3 DNA: TGTGCCAGCAGAAGATCATCCGATCCTGGGGAGCTGTTTTTT

clone size: .
J gene: TRBJ1-3
CDR3 length: 11
V gene: TRBV29-1
D gene: .
CDR3 protein: CSGRNRVGIYF
CDR3 DNA: TGCAGCGGCAGAAACAGGGTCGGGATATATTTT

clone size: few
J gene: TRBJ2-1
CDR3 length: 12
V gene: TRBV5-4
D gene: .
CDR3 protein: CASSPSHNEQFF
CDR3 DNA: TGTGCCAGCAGCCCGAGCCACAATGAGCAGTTCTTC

clone size: .
J gene: TRBJ1-1
CDR3 length: 11
V gene: TRBV18
D gene: .
CDR3 protein: CASSLTEEAFF
CDR3 DNA: TGTGCCAGCTCACTTACTGAGGAAGCTTTCTTT

clone size: .
J gene: TRBJ2-1
CDR3 length: 17
V gene: TRBV13
D gene: TRBD2
CDR3 protein: CASSLGGSGSSYNEQFF
CDR3 DNA: TGTGCCAGCAGCTTAGGAGGTAGCGGGAGCTCCTACAATGAGCAGTTCTTC

clone size: .
J gene: TRBJ2-7
CDR3 length: 15
V gene: TRBV27
D gene: TRBD1
CDR3 protein: CASSPRTGYSYEQYF
CDR3 DNA: TGTGCCAGCAGCCCCAGGACAGGATACTCCTACGAGCAGTACTTC

clone size: .
J gene: TRBJ2-7
CDR3 length: 11
V gene: TRBV20-1
D gene: TRBD2
CDR3 protein: CSAREGYEQYF
CDR3 DNA: TGCAGTGCAAGGGAGGGTTACGAGCAGTACTTC

clone size: .
J gene: TRBJ2-7
CDR3 length: 15
V gene: TRBV5-1
D gene: TRBD1
CDR3 protein: CASSLGQGIPYEQYF
CDR3 DNA: TGCGCCAGCAGCTTGGGACAGGGGATTCCGTACGAGCAGTACTTC

clone size: .
J gene: TRBJ2-4
CDR3 length: 14
V gene: TRBV18
D gene: TRBD1
CDR3 protein: CVSSLTGTAHIQYF
CDR3 DNA: TGTGTCAGCTCACTCACCGGGACAGCCCACATTCAGTACTTC

clone size: .
J gene: TRBJ1-1
CDR3 length: 14
V gene: TRBV6-5
D gene: .
CDR3 protein: CASSSLAGGTEAFF
CDR3 DNA: TGTGCCAGCAGTTCCTTGGCCGGGGGCACTGAAGCTTTCTTT

clone size: .
J gene: TRBJ1-5
CDR3 length: 15
V gene: TRBV6-5
D gene: TRBD1
CDR3 protein: CASSPGQGGGQPQHF
CDR3 DNA: TGTGCCAGCAGCCCCGGACAGGGAGGCGGTCAGCCCCAGCATTTT

clone size: .
J gene: TRBJ1-2
CDR3 length: 12
V gene: TRBV2
D gene: .
CDR3 protein: CASMDRGGGYTF
CDR3 DNA: TGTGCCAGCATGGATAGGGGAGGTGGCTACACCTTC

clone size: .
J gene: TRBJ2-1
CDR3 length: 17
V gene: TRBV5-1
D gene: TRBD2
CDR3 protein: CASSIGTSGSRYNEQFF
CDR3 DNA: TGCGCCAGCAGCATCGGGACTAGCGGGAGTAGGTACAATGAGCAGTTCTTC

clone size: .
J gene: TRBJ2-7
CDR3 length: 14
V gene: TRBV27
D gene: TRBD1
CDR3 protein: CASSIGTGSYEQYF
CDR3 DNA: TGTGCCAGCAGTATCGGGACAGGATCCTACGAGCAGTACTTC

clone size: .
J gene: TRBJ2-7
CDR3 length: 14
V gene: TRBV6-5
D gene: TRBD1
CDR3 protein: CASSPTGAPYEQYF
CDR3 DNA: TGTGCCAGCAGCCCGACAGGGGCCCCCTACGAGCAGTACTTC

clone size: .
J gene: TRBJ2-7
CDR3 length: 14
V gene: TRBV28
D gene: TRBD1
CDR3 protein: CASSLAGGPKEQYF
CDR3 DNA: TGTGCCAGCAGTTTGGCAGGGGGACCGAAGGAGCAGTACTTC

clone size: .
J gene: TRBJ2-7
CDR3 length: 14
V gene: TRBV13
D gene: .
CDR3 protein: CASSNSVNSYEQYF
CDR3 DNA: TGTGCCAGCAGCAATTCAGTTAACTCCTACGAGCAGTACTTC

clone size: .
J gene: TRBJ2-7
CDR3 length: 15
V gene: TRBV7-9
D gene: TRBD2
CDR3 protein: CASSSPGTSHSSQYF
CDR3 DNA: TGTGCCAGCAGCTCACCCGGGACTAGCCATTCGAGTCAGTACTTC

clone size: .
J gene: TRBJ1-2
CDR3 length: 16
V gene: TRBV15
D gene: .
CDR3 protein: CATSREDRAFNYGYTF
CDR3 DNA: TGTGCCACCAGCAGAGAGGACAGAGCCTTCAACTATGGCTACACCTTC

clone size: .
J gene: TRBJ2-4
CDR3 length: 14
V gene: TRBV5-6
D gene: .
CDR3 protein: CASSLEARVNIQYF
CDR3 DNA: TGTGCCAGCAGCTTGGAGGCCAGGGTAAACATTCAGTACTTC

clone size: .
J gene: TRBJ2-7
CDR3 length: 13
V gene: TRBV9
D gene: .
CDR3 protein: CASSVGHTGEQYF
CDR3 DNA: TGTGCCAGCAGCGTAGGGCATACGGGAGAGCAGTACTTC

clone size: .
J gene: TRBJ2-1
CDR3 length: 12
V gene: TRBV2
D gene: .
CDR3 protein: CASRPLLDEQFF
CDR3 DNA: TGTGCCAGCAGGCCACTACTCGATGAGCAGTTCTTC

clone size: once
J gene: TRBJ2-5
CDR3 length: 12
V gene: TRBV30
D gene: .
CDR3 protein: CAWSVNRETQYF
CDR3 DNA: TGTGCCTGGAGTGTAAACAGAGAGACCCAGTACTTC

clone size: .
J gene: TRBJ1-3
CDR3 length: 12
V gene: TRBV29-1
D gene: .
CDR3 protein: CSVEDLDRAPYF
CDR3 DNA: TGCAGCGTTGAAGACTTGGACAGAGCGCCATATTTT

clone size: .
J gene: TRBJ1-1
CDR3 length: 16
V gene: TRBV4-1
D gene: .
CDR3 protein: CASSHRGGDSRVEAFF
CDR3 DNA: TGCGCCAGCAGCCACAGGGGTGGGGATTCAAGGGTCGAAGCTTTCTTT

clone size: .
J gene: TRBJ2-7
CDR3 length: 13
V gene: TRBV5-5
D gene: .
CDR3 protein: CASSLKAVYEQYF
CDR3 DNA: TGTGCCAGCAGCTTGAAAGCGGTATACGAGCAGTACTTC

clone size: .
J gene: TRBJ1-2
CDR3 length: 13
V gene: TRBV5-4
D gene: .
CDR3 protein: CASSPTPEDGYTF
CDR3 DNA: TGTGCCAGCAGCCCGACCCCCGAGGATGGCTACACCTTC

clone size: once
J gene: TRBJ1-3
CDR3 length: 14
V gene: TRBV7-9
D gene: TRBD1
CDR3 protein: CASSWDRGGNTIYF
CDR3 DNA: TGTGCCAGCAGCTGGGACAGGGGTGGAAACACCATATATTTT

clone size: .
J gene: TRBJ2-7
CDR3 length: 11
V gene: TRBV6-5
D gene: .
CDR3 protein: CASNYGPEQYF
CDR3 DNA: TGTGCCAGCAATTACGGGCCCGAGCAGTACTTC

clone size: once
J gene: TRBJ1-4
CDR3 length: 15
V gene: TRBV9
D gene: .
CDR3 protein: CASSVEGSTNEKLFF
CDR3 DNA: TGTGCCAGCAGCGTAGAGGGGTCAACTAATGAAAAACTGTTTTTT

clone size: .
J gene: TRBJ2-7
CDR3 length: 12
V gene: TRBV7-8
D gene: .
CDR3 protein: CASSYTGYEQYF
CDR3 DNA: TGTGCCAGCAGCTATACGGGTTACGAGCAGTACTTC

clone size: once
J gene: TRBJ2-1
CDR3 length: 13
V gene: TRBV14
D gene: .
CDR3 protein: CASSQVWGHEQFF
CDR3 DNA: TGTGCCAGCAGCCAAGTATGGGGCCATGAGCAGTTCTTC

clone size: .
J gene: TRBJ1-2
CDR3 length: 14
V gene: TRBV6-5
D gene: .
CDR3 protein: CASSYSGQGKGYTF
CDR3 DNA: TGTGCCAGCAGTTACTCGGGGCAGGGAAAGGGCTACACCTTC

clone size: .
J gene: TRBJ2-3
CDR3 length: 14
V gene: TRBV19
D gene: .
CDR3 protein: CASRQDISTDTQYF
CDR3 DNA: TGTGCCAGTAGGCAGGACATTAGCACAGATACGCAGTATTTT

clone size: .
J gene: TRBJ1-5
CDR3 length: 14
V gene: TRBV28
D gene: .
CDR3 protein: CASIGTWGNQPQHF
CDR3 DNA: TGTGCCAGCATTGGGACCTGGGGCAATCAGCCCCAGCATTTT

clone size: .
J gene: TRBJ2-5
CDR3 length: 13
V gene: TRBV18
D gene: .
CDR3 protein: CASSMGIQETQYF
CDR3 DNA: TGTGCCAGCTCAATGGGGATCCAAGAGACCCAGTACTTC

clone size: .
J gene: TRBJ2-1
CDR3 length: 12
V gene: TRBV4-1
D gene: .
CDR3 protein: CASSQVVGEQFF
CDR3 DNA: TGCGCCAGCAGCCAAGTTGTAGGTGAGCAGTTCTTC

clone size: .
J gene: TRBJ2-5
CDR3 length: 15
V gene: TRBV6-5
D gene: .
CDR3 protein: CASSYSMGPGETQYF
CDR3 DNA: TGTGCCAGCAGTTACTCGATGGGACCCGGTGAGACCCAGTACTTC

clone size: few
J gene: TRBJ1-1
CDR3 length: 11
V gene: TRBV25-1
D gene: .
CDR3 protein: CASSMDTEAFF
CDR3 DNA: TGTGCCAGCAGTATGGACACTGAAGCTTTCTTT

clone size: .
J gene: TRBJ2-3
CDR3 length: 14
V gene: TRBV4-2
D gene: .
CDR3 protein: CASSQTDGSDTQYF
CDR3 DNA: TGTGCCAGCAGCCAAACCGACGGGTCAGATACGCAGTATTTT

clone size: .
J gene: TRBJ2-2
CDR3 length: 16
V gene: TRBV6-1
D gene: TRBD2
CDR3 protein: CASSEHLAGGSGELFF
CDR3 DNA: TGTGCCAGCAGTGAACACCTAGCGGGAGGGAGCGGGGAGCTGTTTTTT

clone size: .
J gene: TRBJ1-1
CDR3 length: 14
V gene: TRBV27
D gene: .
CDR3 protein: CASSKGGPNTEAFF
CDR3 DNA: TGTGCCAGCAGTAAAGGCGGCCCGAACACTGAAGCTTTCTTT

clone size: .
J gene: TRBJ2-2
CDR3 length: 14
V gene: TRBV29-1
D gene: TRBD2
CDR3 protein: CSVGSGSGPGELFF
CDR3 DNA: TGCAGCGTAGGTAGCGGGAGTGGACCCGGGGAGCTGTTTTTT

clone size: .
J gene: TRBJ2-7
CDR3 length: 15
V gene: TRBV4-1
D gene: .
CDR3 protein: CASSQRPDSSYEQYF
CDR3 DNA: TGCGCCAGCAGCCAAAGGCCGGACAGCTCCTACGAGCAGTACTTC

clone size: .
J gene: TRBJ2-7
CDR3 length: 15
V gene: TRBV5-1
D gene: TRBD2
CDR3 protein: CASSLDLAGAYEQYF
CDR3 DNA: TGCGCCAGCAGCTTGGATCTAGCGGGGGCCTACGAGCAGTACTTC

clone size: .
J gene: TRBJ2-7
CDR3 length: 13
V gene: TRBV11-2
D gene: .
CDR3 protein: CASSITGRHEQYF
CDR3 DNA: TGTGCCAGCAGTATAACAGGGAGGCACGAGCAGTACTTC

clone size: .
J gene: TRBJ2-3
CDR3 length: 14
V gene: TRBV4-1
D gene: TRBD2
CDR3 protein: CASGLAAGTDTQYF
CDR3 DNA: TGCGCCAGCGGACTAGCAGCGGGCACAGATACGCAGTATTTT

clone size: once
J gene: TRBJ2-2
CDR3 length: 14
V gene: TRBV19
D gene: TRBD2
CDR3 protein: CATLSGRAGGELFF
CDR3 DNA: TGTGCCACCCTTAGCGGGAGGGCCGGCGGGGAGCTGTTTTTT

clone size: .
J gene: TRBJ1-1
CDR3 length: 13
V gene: TRBV5-4
D gene: .
CDR3 protein: CASTMGGNTEAFF
CDR3 DNA: TGTGCCAGCACCATGGGAGGGAACACTGAAGCTTTCTTT